By sample share, the clone carrying this T cell receptor (beta chain) is medium-sized. The data were taken from a study of T cells after posttransplantation cyclophosphamide. Treatment was busulfan-fludarabine conditioning, a marrow graft, and cyclophosphamide on days +3 and +4. Here immunoSEQ multiplex PCR was the method, and the copy in TCRdb shows in-frame clones only, minus some. The sample offers 2,500 or so clones and no singletons, the top ten holding 8% to 9.5%. Germline CDR1 and CDR2: ENHRY and SYGVKD. The ends lost 5 bases at V and 5 bases at J; junction bases unmatched: 21. This CDR3 region has 19 residues.

This chain joins TRBV10-3 and TRBJ2-7, with 10 bases identical to TRBD2. Here the sequenced sample was PBMCs, taken 32 days after allogeneic stem cell transplant with posttransplant cyclophosphamide. This TCR was sampled from a female patient between 50 and 60 years old who received an allogeneic stem cell transplant from a related donor, was CMV-positive, and had no GVHD. Some T cells may be the graft donor's. The CDR3 sequence is CAISTLGGESSGSLHEQYF. CDR3 nucleotides: TGTGCCATCAGTACGCTTGGGGGGGAGTCTAGCGGGAGTTTGCACGAGCAGTACTTC.